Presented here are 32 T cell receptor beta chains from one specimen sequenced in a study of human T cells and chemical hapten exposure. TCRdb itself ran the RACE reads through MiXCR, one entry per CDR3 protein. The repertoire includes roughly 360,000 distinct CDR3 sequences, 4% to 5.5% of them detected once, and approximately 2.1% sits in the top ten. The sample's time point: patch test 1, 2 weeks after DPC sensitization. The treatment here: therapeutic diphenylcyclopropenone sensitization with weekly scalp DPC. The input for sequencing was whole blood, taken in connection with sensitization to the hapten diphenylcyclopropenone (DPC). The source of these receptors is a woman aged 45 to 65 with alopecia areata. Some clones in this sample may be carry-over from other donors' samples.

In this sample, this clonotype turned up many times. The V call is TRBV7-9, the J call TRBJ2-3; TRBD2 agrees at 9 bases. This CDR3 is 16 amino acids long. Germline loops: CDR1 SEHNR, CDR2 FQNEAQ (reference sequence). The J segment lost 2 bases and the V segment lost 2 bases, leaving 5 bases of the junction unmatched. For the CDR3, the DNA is TGTGCCAGCAGCTTACCCCTAGCGGGGTTCACAGATACGCAGTATTTT. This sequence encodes CASSLPLAGFTDTQYF.

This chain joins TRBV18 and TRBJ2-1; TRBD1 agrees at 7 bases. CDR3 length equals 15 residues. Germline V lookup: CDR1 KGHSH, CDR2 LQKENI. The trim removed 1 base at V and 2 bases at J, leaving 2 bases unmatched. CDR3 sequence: CASSPLTGTYNEQFF. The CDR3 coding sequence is TGTGCCAGCTCACCACTGACAGGGACCTACAATGAGCAGTTCTTC.

The chain's CDR3 is CASSLAQGAPYEQYF. The CDR3 bases are TGTGCCAGCAGCTTAGCACAGGGGGCGCCGTACGAGCAGTACTTC. This chain joins TRBV7-9 and TRBJ2-7, with 9 bases that match TRBD1. The trim removed 0 bases at V and 4 bases at J, leaving 4 bases unmatched. The CDR3 is 15 residues long. Per the germline V gene, CDR1 is SEHNR and CDR2 is FQNEAQ (reference sequence).

The CDR3, as DNA: TGTGCCAGCAGCTTAGCGGGGGGAGTGGAGCAGTACTTC. It encodes CASSLAGGVEQYF. V is TRBV7-3 and J is TRBJ2-7; TRBD2 matches 8 bases. Per germline, CDR1 SGHTA and CDR2 FQGTGA. The CDR3 spans 13 residues. Losses at the gene ends were 2 bases for V and 7 bases for J; bases not matched to a gene: 4.

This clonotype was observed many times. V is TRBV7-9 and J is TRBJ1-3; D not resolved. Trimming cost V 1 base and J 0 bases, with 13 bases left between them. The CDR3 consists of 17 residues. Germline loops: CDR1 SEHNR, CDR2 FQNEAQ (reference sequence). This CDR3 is CASSLGSGTSSGNTIYF. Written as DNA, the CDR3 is TGTGCCAGCAGCTTAGGATCTGGCACCAGCTCTGGAAACACCATATATTTT.

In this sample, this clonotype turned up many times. The CDR3 nucleotides read TGCAGCGTTGAGGTACAAGAGACCCAGTACTTC. Protein sequence: CSVEVQETQYF. The rearrangement links TRBV29-1 to TRBJ2-5; D unresolved. CDR1 is SQVTM, CDR2 ANQGSEA, per germline. The V end lost 3 bases, the J end lost 2 bases, and 4 bases lay between the germline ends. CDR3 size: 11 residues. Together with reference TRBV29-1 and TRBJ2-5, the CDR3 gives the full variable domain: SAVISQKPSRDICQRGTSLTIQCQVDSQVTMMFWYRQQPGQSLTLIATANQGSEATYESGFVIDKFPISRPNLTFSTLTVSNMSPEDSSIYLCSVEVQETQYFGPGTRLLVL.

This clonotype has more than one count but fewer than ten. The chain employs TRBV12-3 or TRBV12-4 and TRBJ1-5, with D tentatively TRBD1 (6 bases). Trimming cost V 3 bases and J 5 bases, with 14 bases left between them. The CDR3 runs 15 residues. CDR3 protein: CASSFGGRGDQPQHF. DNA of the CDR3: TGTGCCAGCAGTTTCGGGGGGCGCGGAGATCAGCCCCAGCATTTT.

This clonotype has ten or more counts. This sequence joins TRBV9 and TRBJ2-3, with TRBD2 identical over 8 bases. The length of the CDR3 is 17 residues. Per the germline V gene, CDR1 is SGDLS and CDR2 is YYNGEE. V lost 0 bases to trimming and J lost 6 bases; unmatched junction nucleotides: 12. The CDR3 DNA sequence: TGTGCCAGCAGCGTAGACGTACGGGGGGGCCTCCGGGATACGCAGTATTTT. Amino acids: CASSVDVRGGLRDTQYF.

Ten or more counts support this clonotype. This CDR3 is CASSFTSGNEQFF. Here the CDR3 DNA reads TGTGCCAGCAGTTTTACTAGCGGCAATGAGCAGTTCTTC. The rearrangement joins TRBV27 to TRBJ2-1, with TRBD2 matching 8 bases. V was clipped by 3 bases and J by 6 bases; unmatched bases: 1. The CDR3 length is 13 residues. CDR1 MNHEY and CDR2 SMNVEV come from the germline V gene (reference sequence).

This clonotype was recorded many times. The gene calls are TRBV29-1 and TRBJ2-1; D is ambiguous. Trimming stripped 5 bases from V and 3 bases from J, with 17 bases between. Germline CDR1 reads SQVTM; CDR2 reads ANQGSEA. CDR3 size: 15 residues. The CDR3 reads CSVTPGAIVYNEQFF. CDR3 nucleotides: TGCAGCGTTACCCCCGGAGCGATAGTCTACAATGAGCAGTTCTTC.

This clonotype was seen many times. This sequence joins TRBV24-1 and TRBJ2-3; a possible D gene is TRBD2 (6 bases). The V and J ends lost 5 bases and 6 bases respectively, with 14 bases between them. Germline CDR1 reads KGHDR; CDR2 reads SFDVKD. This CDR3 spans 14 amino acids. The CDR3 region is CATSAGRSPDTQYF. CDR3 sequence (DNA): TGTGCCACCAGTGCAGGGAGGTCCCCGGATACGCAGTATTTT.

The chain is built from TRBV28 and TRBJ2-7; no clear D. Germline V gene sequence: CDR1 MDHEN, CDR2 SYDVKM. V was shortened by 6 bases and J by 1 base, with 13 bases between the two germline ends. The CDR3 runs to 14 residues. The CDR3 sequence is CASSSGGPSYEQYF. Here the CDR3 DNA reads TGTGCCAGCAGCTCTGGCGGACCTTCCTACGAGCAGTACTTC.

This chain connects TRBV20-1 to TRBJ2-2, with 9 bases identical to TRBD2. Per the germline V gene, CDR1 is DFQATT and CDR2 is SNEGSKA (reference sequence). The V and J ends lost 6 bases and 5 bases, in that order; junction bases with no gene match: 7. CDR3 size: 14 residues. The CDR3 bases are TGCAGTGCCATTAGCGGGGGAGGGACCGGGGAGCTGTTTTTT. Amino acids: CSAISGGGTGELFF.

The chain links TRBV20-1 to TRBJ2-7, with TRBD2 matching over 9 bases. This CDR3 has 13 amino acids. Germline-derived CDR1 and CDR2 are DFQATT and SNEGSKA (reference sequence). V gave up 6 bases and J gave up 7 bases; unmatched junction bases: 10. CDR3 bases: TGCAGTGCCCCGCTAGCGGGATTGGTTGAGCAGTACTTC. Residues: CSAPLAGLVEQYF.

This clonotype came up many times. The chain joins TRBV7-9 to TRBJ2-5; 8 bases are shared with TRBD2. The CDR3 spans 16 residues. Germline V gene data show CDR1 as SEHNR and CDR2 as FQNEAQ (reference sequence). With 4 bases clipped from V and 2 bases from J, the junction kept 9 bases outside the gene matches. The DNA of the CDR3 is TGTGCCAGCAGCTACCCTTCGGCTAGCGGGCAAGAGACCCAGTACTTC. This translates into CASSYPSASGQETQYF.

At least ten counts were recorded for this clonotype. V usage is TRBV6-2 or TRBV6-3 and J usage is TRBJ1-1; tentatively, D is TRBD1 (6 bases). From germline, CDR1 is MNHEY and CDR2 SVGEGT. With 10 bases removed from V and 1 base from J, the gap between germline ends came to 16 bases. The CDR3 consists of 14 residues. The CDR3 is CAIQDRLANTEAFF. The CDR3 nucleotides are TGTGCCATTCAAGACAGGCTAGCGAACACTGAAGCTTTCTTT.

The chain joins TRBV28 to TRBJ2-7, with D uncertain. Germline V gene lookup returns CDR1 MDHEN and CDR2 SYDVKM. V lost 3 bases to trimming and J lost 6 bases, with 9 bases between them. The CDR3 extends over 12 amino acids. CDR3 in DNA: TGTGCCAGCAGTTTTTGGGCCGGCGAGCAGTACTTC. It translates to CASSFWAGEQYF. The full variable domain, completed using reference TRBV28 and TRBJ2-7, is DVKVTQSSRYLVKRTGEKVFLECVQDMDHENMFWYRQDPGLGLRLIYFSYDVKMKEKGDIPEGYSVSREKKERFSLILESASTNQTSMYLCASSFWAGEQYFGPGTRLTVT.

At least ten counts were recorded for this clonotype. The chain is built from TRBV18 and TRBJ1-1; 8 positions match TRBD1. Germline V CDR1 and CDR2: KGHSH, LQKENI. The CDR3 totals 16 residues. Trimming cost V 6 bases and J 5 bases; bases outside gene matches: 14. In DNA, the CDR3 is TGTGCCAGCTCCTTCGACAGGGGAAACTTAGGAACTGAAGCTTTCTTT. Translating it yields CASSFDRGNLGTEAFF.

DNA of the CDR3: TGTGCCATCAGGTCAGGAGGGTCGACGAACGAGCAGTACTTC. Amino acids: CAIRSGGSTNEQYF. This chain connects TRBV10-3 to TRBJ2-7; a weak D match, TRBD2 (6 bases). In germline, CDR1 is ENHRY, CDR2 SYGVKD. The V gene lost 6 bases and the J gene lost 5 bases, with 17 bases spanning the gap. CDR3 length: 14 residues.

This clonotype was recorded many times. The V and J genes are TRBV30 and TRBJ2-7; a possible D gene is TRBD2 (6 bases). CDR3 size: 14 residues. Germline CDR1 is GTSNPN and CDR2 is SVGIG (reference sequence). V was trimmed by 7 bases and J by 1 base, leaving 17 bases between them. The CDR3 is CAFEPAGRSYEQYF. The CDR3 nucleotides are TGTGCCTTCGAGCCCGCAGGGAGGTCCTACGAGCAGTACTTC.

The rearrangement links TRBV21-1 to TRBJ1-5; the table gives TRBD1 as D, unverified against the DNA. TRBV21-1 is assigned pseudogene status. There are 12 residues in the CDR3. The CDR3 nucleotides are TGTGCCAGCAGCACGAAACACTTAACAGGGCATTTT. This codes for CASSTKHLTGHF.

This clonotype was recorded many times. The CDR3 loop is CASSLGLATETQYF. CDR3 nucleotide sequence: TGCGCCAGCAGCCTCGGACTAGCGACGGAGACCCAGTACTTC. The chain is built from TRBV4-3 and TRBJ2-5; 9 nucleotides line up with TRBD2. V trimming: 4 bases; J trimming: 5 bases; junction bases outside the gene matches: 5. This CDR3 contains 14 residues. Germline CDR1 reads LGHNA; CDR2 reads YSLEER.

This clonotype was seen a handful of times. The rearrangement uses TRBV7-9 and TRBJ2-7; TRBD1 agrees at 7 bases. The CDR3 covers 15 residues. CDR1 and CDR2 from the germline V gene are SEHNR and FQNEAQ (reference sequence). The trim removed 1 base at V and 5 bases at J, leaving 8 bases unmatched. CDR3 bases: TGTGCCAGCAGCTTAGTTCGTGACAGGGCCCACGAGCAGTACTTC. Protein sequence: CASSLVRDRAHEQYF.

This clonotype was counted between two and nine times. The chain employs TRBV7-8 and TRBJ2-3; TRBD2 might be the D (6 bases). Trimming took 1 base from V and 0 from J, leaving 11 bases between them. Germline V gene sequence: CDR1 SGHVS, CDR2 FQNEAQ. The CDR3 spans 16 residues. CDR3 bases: TGTGCCAGCAGCTTAGGAACTAGCCGTAGCACAGATACGCAGTATTTT. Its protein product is CASSLGTSRSTDTQYF.

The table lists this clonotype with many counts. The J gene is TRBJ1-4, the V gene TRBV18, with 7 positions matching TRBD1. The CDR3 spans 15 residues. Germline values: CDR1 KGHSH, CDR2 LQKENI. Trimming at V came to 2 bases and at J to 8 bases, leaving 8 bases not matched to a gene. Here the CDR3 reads CASSPYNRGGEKLFF. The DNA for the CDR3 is TGTGCCAGCTCACCATACAACAGGGGAGGCGAAAAACTGTTTTTT.

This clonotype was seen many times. The CDR3 reads CASSYFIPGTPGHYEQYF. CDR3 DNA sequence: TGTGCCAGCAGTTACTTCATCCCCGGGACCCCCGGACACTACGAGCAGTACTTC. The chain combines TRBV6-2 or TRBV6-3 with TRBJ2-7, with D perhaps being TRBD1 or TRBD2 (5 bases each). The germline V gene encodes CDR1 MNHEY and CDR2 SVGEGT. Trimming cost V 1 base and J 3 bases, with 22 bases left between them. This CDR3 spans 18 amino acids.

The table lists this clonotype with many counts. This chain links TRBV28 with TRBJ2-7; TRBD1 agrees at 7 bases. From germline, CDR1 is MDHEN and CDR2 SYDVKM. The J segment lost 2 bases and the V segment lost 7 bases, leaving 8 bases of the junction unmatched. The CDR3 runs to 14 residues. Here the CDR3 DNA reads TGTGCCAGCAACCGCCGGGACAGCCCCTACGAGCAGTACTTC. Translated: CASNRRDSPYEQYF.

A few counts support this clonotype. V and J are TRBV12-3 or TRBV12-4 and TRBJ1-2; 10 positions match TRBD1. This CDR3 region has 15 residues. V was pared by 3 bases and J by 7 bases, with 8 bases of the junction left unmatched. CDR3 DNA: TGTGCCAGCAGTTTGCCGGGGGGACAGGGGCTTGGCTACACCTTC. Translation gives CASSLPGGQGLGYTF.

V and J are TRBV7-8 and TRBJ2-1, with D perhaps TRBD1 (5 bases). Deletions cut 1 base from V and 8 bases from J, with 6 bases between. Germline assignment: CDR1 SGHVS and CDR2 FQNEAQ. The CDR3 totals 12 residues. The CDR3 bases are TGTGCCAGCAGCTTAGAGGGGCATGAGCAGTTCTTC. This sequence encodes CASSLEGHEQFF.

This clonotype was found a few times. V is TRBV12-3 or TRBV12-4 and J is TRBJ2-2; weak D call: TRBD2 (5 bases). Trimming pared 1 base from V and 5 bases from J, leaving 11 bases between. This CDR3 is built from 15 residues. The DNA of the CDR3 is TGTGCCAGCAGTTTAGGCGGTCCGGGGACCGGGGAGCTGTTTTTT. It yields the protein CASSLGGPGTGELFF.

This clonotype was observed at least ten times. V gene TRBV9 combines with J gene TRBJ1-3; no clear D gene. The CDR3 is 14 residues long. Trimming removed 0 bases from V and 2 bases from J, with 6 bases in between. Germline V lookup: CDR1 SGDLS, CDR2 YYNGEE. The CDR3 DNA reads TGTGCCAGCAGCGTAGATGGAACTGGAAACACCATATATTTT. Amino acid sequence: CASSVDGTGNTIYF.

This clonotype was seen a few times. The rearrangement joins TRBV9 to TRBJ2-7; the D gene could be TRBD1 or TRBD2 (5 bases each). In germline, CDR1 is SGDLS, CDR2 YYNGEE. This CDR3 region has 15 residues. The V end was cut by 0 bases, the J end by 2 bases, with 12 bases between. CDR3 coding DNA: TGTGCCAGCAGCGTAGGGGGGACCGCAGCCTACGAGCAGTACTTC. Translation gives CASSVGGTAAYEQYF.